This entry is about one T cell receptor (beta chain). Its specificity is not known. Measured with immunoSEQ multiplex PCR; TCRdb has only the in-frame clones, and not every one. In the table there are roughly 180,000 clones, 87% of which are singletons. These data originate in a study of T cell responses to AZD1222 COVID-19 vaccine. Regarding the study as a whole: Dominant at 160-218 and 743-854, vaccine-associated CD4 TCRs also spanned spike. Epitopes outside B.1.351 and B.1.1.7 mutated regions reportedly drew nearly half of spike TCRs. Researchers took repertoire samples only after the peak T cell response had come. Donors, mostly white British, included more females; clonal diversity was possibly underestimated.

The CDR3 sequence is 13 residues long. Per germline, CDR1 SGHTA and CDR2 FQGTGA. Trimming removed 6 bases at V and 5 bases at J, with 10 bases between. The receptor was derived from an adult in good health. V is TRBV7-3 and J is TRBJ2-2; perhaps TRBD1 as D (6 bases). This specimen was peripheral blood, taken on day 0 of AZD1222 vaccination. The CDR3 coding sequence is TGTGCCAGCAGGCTTACAGGGACCGGGGAGCTGTTTTTT. Encoded protein: CASRLTGTGELFF.